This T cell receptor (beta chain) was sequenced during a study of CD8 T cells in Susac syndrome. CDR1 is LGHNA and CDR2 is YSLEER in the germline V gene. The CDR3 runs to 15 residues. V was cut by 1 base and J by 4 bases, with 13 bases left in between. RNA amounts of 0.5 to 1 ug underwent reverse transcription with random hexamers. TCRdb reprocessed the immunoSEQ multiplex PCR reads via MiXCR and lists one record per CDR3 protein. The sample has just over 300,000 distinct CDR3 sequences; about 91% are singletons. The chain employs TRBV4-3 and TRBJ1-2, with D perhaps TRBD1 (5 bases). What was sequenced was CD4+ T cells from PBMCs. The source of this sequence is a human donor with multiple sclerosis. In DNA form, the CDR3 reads TGCGCCAGCAGCCAAGGAGAGGGGCGCGGCTATGGCTACACCTTC. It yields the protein CASSQGEGRGYGYTF.